The entry that follows covers one TCR beta chain sequence. The sample originates from a study of cytomegalovirus exposure and HLA in healthy donors. In the PCR, 60 Vbeta and 13 Jbeta primers were used. Assay used: immunoSEQ multiplex PCR; TCRdb lists only in-frame clones, some missing. The data contain over 100,000 clones, 74% of them seen just once; the ten biggest clones take up 2% to 2.5%. The sample was PBMCs. The TCR comes from a human donor in good health.

In DNA form, the CDR3 reads TGTGCCAGTAGTATTAGAGGGACTCGGTCCGATGAGCAGTTCTTC. It translates to CASSIRGTRSDEQFF. The chain employs TRBV19 and TRBJ2-1; D perhaps matches TRBD2 (6 bases). CDR1 is LNHDA, CDR2 SQIVND, per germline (reference sequence). The length of the CDR3 is 15 residues. The V and J ends lost 3 bases and 8 bases respectively, with 17 bases between them.